The 10 T cell receptor beta chains presented below share a single source sample, sequenced in a study of T cells in Graves' hyperthyroidism and ophthalmopathy (dated by TCRdb to between 2018 and 2020). Library prep was done by multiplex PCR. Sequencing relied on an Illumina HiSeq 2000. The TCR beta CDR3 regions were amplified from the RNA transcripts. For the first round of RT-PCR on the TCR CDR3, the HTBI primer set was used together with the Qiagen OneStep RT-PCR kit. Through fastp at Q25 and MiXCR, TCRdb rebuilt clones from the public reads, retaining in-frame beta chains. Merged by CDR3 protein, the rows form single entries marked with the most common genes and DNA. This sample gives around 700,000 distinct CDR3 sequences in total; around a sixth of them show up just once. The ten most abundant clones make up 16% of the sample. Sequencing used blood. The source is a woman in her fifties or sixties with Graves' hyperthyroidism that later progressed to Graves' ophthalmopathy.

The rearrangement links TRBV5-1 to TRBJ1-1; TRBD1 agrees at 8 bases. There are 16 residues in the CDR3. The germline CDR1 and CDR2 sequences are SGHRS and YFSETQ. J gave up 3 bases and V 2 bases, and 9 bases lay outside the gene matches. CDR3 loop: CASSLGPGGGYTEAFF. CDR3 nucleotide sequence: TGCGCCAGCAGCTTAGGTCCAGGGGGCGGGTACACTGAAGCTTTCTTT.

This clonotype was picked up many times. This may stem from a read error, because a much larger clone lies one nucleotide away. This sequence joins TRBV9 and TRBJ1-1, with D hard to call. The V and J ends lost 0 bases and 0 bases respectively, with 3 bases between them. From germline, CDR1 is SGDLS and CDR2 YYNGEE. The CDR3 runs 13 residues. In nucleotides, the CDR3 is TGTGCCAGCAGCGTAGCACTGAACACTGAAGCTTTCTTT. This gives the protein CASSVALNTEAFF.

The chain is built from TRBV14 and TRBJ2-1; D is perhaps TRBD2 (7 bases). This CDR3 has 16 amino acids. Trimming removed 4 bases from V and 7 bases from J, with 20 bases in between. The germline CDR1 and CDR2 sequences are SGHDN and FVKESK. CDR3 region: CASSPARGASLNEQFF. The DNA for the CDR3 is TGTGCCAGCAGCCCGGCTCGGGGGGCCAGTCTGAATGAGCAGTTCTTC.

In its sample, this clonotype was seen many times. The chain couples TRBV20-1 to TRBJ2-5; TRBD1 aligns across 9 bases. J gave up 1 base and V 3 bases, and 3 bases lay outside the gene matches. The CDR3 contains 14 residues. Germline-derived CDR1 and CDR2 are DFQATT and SNEGSKA (reference sequence). CDR3 in amino acids: CSARWTGAQETQYF. In nucleotides, the CDR3 is TGCAGTGCTAGGTGGACAGGGGCCCAAGAGACCCAGTACTTC.

The chain uses TRBV3-1 and TRBJ1-4; D is possibly TRBD1 (5 bases). Germline V CDR1 and CDR2: LGHDT, YNNKEL (reference sequence). The ends were cut back, 4 bases at V and 7 bases at J, with 19 bases in the middle. The CDR3 extends over 16 amino acids. DNA for the CDR3: TGTGCCAGCAGCCGACCAGGGCTATTGAAGGGTGAAAAACTGTTTTTT. This codes for CASSRPGLLKGEKLFF.

In its sample, this clonotype was seen many times. V usage is TRBV7-2 and J usage is TRBJ1-1, with unresolved D. Trimming removed 1 base at V and 0 bases at J, with 9 bases between. The CDR3 has 15 residues. Germline V lookup: CDR1 SGHTA, CDR2 FQGNSA. CDR3 sequence: CASSLEEGMNTEAFF. DNA of the CDR3: TGTGCCAGCAGCTTAGAAGAGGGCATGAACACTGAAGCTTTCTTT.

The table lists this clonotype with a few counts. The rearrangement uses TRBV20-1 and TRBJ1-2; possibly TRBD1 for D (6 bases). This CDR3 is built from 11 residues. V shed 8 bases and J shed 5 bases, with 12 bases lying between them. CDR1 is DFQATT, CDR2 SNEGSKA, per germline (reference sequence). CDR3 residues: CSKGGVYGYTF. Written as DNA, the CDR3 is TGCAGTAAGGGGGGGGTATATGGCTACACCTTC.

This clonotype occurred many times. The chain links TRBV12-3 or TRBV12-4 to TRBJ1-1, with TRBD1 as a possible D gene (5 bases). Trimming cost V 2 bases and J 3 bases, with 13 bases left between them. The CDR3 extends over 15 amino acids. The DNA for the CDR3 is TGTGCCAGCAGTTTACATCCAGGGAGGGACACTGAAGCTTTCTTT. It translates to CASSLHPGRDTEAFF.

The rearrangement joins TRBV5-6 to TRBJ1-2; D is ambiguous. Deletions cut 0 bases from V and 9 bases from J, with 12 bases between. Germline assignment: CDR1 SGHDT and CDR2 YYEEEE. The CDR3 consists of 13 residues. The DNA for the CDR3 is TGTGCCAGCAGCTTGGGGGCCTCCCGGAGCTACACCTTC. This translates into CASSLGASRSYTF. The full variable domain, with the rest looked up from reference TRBV5-6 and TRBJ1-2, is DAGVTQSPTHLIKTRGQQVTLRCSPKSGHDTVSWYQQALGQGPQFIFQYYEEEERQRGNFPDRFSGHQFPNYSSELNVNALLLGDSALYLCASSLGASRSYTFGSGTRLTVV.

The table lists this clonotype with many counts. The chain links TRBV12-3 or TRBV12-4 to TRBJ1-4; 9 bases align to TRBD1. The ends lost 5 bases at V and 8 bases at J; junction bases unmatched: 9. The CDR3 length is 15 residues. CDR3 loop: CASSRPRDRDEKLFF. In DNA, the CDR3 is TGTGCCAGCAGTAGACCCCGGGACAGGGACGAAAAACTGTTTTTT.